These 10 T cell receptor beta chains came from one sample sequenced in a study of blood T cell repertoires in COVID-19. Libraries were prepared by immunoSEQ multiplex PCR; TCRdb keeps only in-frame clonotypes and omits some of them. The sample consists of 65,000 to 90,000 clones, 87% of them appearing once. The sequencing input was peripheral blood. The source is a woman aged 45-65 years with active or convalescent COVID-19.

For the CDR3, the DNA is TGTGCCAGTAGTATAACCCCAGGGAACACTGAAGCTTTCTTT. This codes for CASSITPGNTEAFF. The gene calls are TRBV19 and TRBJ1-1, with D uncertain. Germline V gene sequence: CDR1 LNHDA, CDR2 SQIVND (reference sequence). Trimming cost V 2 bases and J 1 base, with 8 bases left between them. CDR3 length: 14 residues.

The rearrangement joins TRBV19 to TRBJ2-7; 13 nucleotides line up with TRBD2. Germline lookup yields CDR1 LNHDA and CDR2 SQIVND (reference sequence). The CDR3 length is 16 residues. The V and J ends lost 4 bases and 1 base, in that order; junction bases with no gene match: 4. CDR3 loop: CASSNGLAGASYEQYF. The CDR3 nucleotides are TGTGCCAGTAGTAACGGACTAGCGGGGGCGTCCTACGAGCAGTACTTC.

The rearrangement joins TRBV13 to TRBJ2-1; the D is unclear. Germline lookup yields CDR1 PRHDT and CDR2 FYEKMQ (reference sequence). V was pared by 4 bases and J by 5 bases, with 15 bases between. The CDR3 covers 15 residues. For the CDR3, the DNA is TGTGCCAGCAGCTACGTAAAGGCGGCGGACAATGAGCAGTTCTTC. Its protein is CASSYVKAADNEQFF.

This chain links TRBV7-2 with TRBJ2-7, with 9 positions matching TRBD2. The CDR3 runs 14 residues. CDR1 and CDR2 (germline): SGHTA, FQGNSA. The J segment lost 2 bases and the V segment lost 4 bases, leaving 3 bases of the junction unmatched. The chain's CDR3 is CASSSLAGTYEQYF. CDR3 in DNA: TGTGCCAGCAGCTCGCTAGCGGGGACCTACGAGCAGTACTTC.

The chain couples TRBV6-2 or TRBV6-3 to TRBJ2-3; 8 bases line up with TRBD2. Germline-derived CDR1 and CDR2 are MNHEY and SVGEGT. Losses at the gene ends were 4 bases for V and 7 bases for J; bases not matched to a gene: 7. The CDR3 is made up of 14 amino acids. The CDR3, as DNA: TGTGCCAGCAGTTTAATAGCGGGGCCAAATACGCAGTATTTT. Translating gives CASSLIAGPNTQYF.

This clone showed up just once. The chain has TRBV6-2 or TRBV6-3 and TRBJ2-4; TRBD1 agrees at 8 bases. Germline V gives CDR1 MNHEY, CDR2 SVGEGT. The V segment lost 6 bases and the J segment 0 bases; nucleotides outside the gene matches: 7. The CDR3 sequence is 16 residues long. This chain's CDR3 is CASSGQGGLAKNIQYF. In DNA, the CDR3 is TGTGCCAGCAGCGGACAGGGTGGGTTAGCCAAAAACATTCAGTACTTC.

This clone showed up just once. As DNA, the CDR3 is TGTGCCAGCATCCTCGGGGGGGCCAATGAGCAGTTCTTC. It is translated as CASILGGANEQFF. The chain uses TRBV12-3 or TRBV12-4 and TRBJ2-1; 8 bases are a match to TRBD2. There are 13 residues in the CDR3. Unmatched junction bases numbered 5, after V lost 7 bases and J lost 6 bases.

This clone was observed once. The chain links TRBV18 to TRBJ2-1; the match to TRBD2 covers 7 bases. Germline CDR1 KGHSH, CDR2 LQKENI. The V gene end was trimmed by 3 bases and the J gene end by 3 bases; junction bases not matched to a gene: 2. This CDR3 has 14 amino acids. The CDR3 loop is CASSPSGGYNEQFF. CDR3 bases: TGTGCCAGCTCACCTTCGGGGGGCTACAATGAGCAGTTCTTC.

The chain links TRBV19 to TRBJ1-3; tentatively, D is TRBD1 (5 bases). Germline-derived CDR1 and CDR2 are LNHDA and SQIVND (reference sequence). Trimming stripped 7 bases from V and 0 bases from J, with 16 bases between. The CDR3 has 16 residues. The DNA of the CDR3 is TGTGCCAGTACCTCGGGACTCCTCCACTCTGGAAACACCATATATTTT. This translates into CASTSGLLHSGNTIYF.

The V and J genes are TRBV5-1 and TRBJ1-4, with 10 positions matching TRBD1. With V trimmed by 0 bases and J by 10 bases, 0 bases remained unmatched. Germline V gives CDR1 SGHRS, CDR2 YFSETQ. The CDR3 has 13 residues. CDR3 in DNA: TGCGCCAGCAGCTTGGGACAGGGGGCAAAACTGTTTTTT. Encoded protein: CASSLGQGAKLFF.